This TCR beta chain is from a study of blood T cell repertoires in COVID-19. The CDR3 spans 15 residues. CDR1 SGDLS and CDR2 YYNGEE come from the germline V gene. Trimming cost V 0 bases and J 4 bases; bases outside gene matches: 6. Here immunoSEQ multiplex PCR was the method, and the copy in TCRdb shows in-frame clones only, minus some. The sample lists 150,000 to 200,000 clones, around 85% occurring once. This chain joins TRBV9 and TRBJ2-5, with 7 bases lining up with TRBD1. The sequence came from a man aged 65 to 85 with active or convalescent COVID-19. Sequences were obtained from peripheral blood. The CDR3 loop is CASSVEGTVSETQYF. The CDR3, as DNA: TGTGCCAGCAGCGTAGAAGGGACAGTTTCAGAGACCCAGTACTTC.